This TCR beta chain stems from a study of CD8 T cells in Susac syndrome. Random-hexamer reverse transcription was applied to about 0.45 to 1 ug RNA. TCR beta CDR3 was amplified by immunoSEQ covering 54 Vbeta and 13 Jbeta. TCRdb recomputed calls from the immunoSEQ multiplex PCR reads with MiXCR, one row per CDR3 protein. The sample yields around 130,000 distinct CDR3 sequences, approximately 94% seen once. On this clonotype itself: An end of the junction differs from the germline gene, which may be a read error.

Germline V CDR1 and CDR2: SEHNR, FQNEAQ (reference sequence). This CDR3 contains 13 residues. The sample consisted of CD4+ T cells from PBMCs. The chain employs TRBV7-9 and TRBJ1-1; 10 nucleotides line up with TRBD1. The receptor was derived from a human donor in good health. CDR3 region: CASSFPGTGAALF. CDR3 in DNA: TGTGCCAGCAGCTTCCCCGGGACAGGGGCAGCTCTCTTT.